Listed below are T cell receptor beta chains from one sample, sequenced in a study of blood T cell repertoires in COVID-19. Using immunoSEQ multiplex PCR, the repertoire was profiled, and TCRdb retains in-frame clones only, with some absent. Here the sample spans approximately 110,000 clones, almost 90% being singletons. Sequencing input: peripheral blood. The receptors derive from a woman aged 50 to 60 with active or convalescent COVID-19. Both conserved end residues are part of each CDR3. Size is stated for part of the rows, as once, few or many counts, or as a class when the clone is expanded.

v_gene,abundance,CDR3aa
TRBV2,NA,CASARARSNEQFF
TRBV19,few,CASTIGGTEAFF
TRBV3-1/TRBV3-2,NA,CASSYSGGGNEKLFF
TRBV6-2/TRBV6-3,NA,CASSYDTSGSLAELPYEQYF
TRBV28,NA,CASSRFPDTLSGNTIYF
TRBV5-6,NA,CASSRGTAKGTGELFF
TRBV3-1/TRBV3-2,NA,CASTFSSGELFF
TRBV18,NA,CASSPASAPDTQYF
TRBV6-2/TRBV6-3,NA,CASSYSTGETQYF
TRBV7-9,NA,CASATQGGSYNEQFF
TRBV21-1,few,CASSKGDRGHGGGSYEQYF
TRBV2,few,CASSQRQAHYGYTF
TRBV2,NA,CASSKQGAGNNSPLHF
TRBV7-3,NA,CANGRDREIYEQYF
TRBV3-1/TRBV3-2,NA,CASSSPGYGNTIYF
TRBV27,NA,CASSPDRAREKLFF
TRBV28,once,CASSLSVTGLSGANVLTF
TRBV18,NA,CASSSYVNRGEGYTF
TRBV4-2,NA,CASSQESGLVYYEQYF
TRBV18,NA,CASSPTRTSGMKADTQYF
TRBV7-3,NA,CASSLNSGRGLYNEQFF
TRBV11-2,NA,CASSFGQGGTGELFF
TRBV19,NA,CASSTPRDRGTEAFF
TRBV18,NA,CASSGLAGGYEQFF
TRBV7-2,NA,CASSGAYEQYF
TRBV19,NA,CASSITTTMNTEAFF
TRBV7-9,NA,CASSPPRGRGMDYEQYF